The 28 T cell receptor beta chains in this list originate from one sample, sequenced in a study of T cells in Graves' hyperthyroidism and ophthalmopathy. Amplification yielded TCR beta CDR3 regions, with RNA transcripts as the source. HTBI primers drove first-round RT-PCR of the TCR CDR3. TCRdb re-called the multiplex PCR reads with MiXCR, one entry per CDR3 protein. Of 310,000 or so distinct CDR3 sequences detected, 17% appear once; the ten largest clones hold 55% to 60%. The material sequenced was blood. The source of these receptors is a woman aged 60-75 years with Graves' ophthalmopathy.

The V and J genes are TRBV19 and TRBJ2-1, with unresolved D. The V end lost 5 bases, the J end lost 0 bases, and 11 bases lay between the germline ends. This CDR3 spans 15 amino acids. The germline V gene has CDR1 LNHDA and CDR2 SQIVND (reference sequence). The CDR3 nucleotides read TGTGCCAGTAGTGCTCCATTTCTCTCCTACAATGAGCAGTTCTTC. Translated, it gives CASSAPFLSYNEQFF.

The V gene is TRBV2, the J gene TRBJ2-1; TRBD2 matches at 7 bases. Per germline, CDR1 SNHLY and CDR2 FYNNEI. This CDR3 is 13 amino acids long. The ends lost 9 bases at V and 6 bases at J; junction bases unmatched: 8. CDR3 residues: CARREASANEQFF. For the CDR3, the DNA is TGTGCCAGACGGGAGGCCTCCGCCAATGAGCAGTTCTTC. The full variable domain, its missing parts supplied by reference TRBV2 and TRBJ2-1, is EPEVTQTPSHQVTQMGQEVILRCVPISNHLYFYWYRQILGQKVEFLVSFYNNEISEKSEIFDDQFSVERPDGSNFTLKIRSTKLEDSAMYFCARREASANEQFFGPGTRLTVL.

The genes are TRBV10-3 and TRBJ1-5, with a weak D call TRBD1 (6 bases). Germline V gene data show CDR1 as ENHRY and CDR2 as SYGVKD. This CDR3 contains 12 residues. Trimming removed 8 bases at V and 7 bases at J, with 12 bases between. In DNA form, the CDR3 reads TGTGCCATCCGGGACAAGGGGCAGCCCCAGCATTTT. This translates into CAIRDKGQPQHF.

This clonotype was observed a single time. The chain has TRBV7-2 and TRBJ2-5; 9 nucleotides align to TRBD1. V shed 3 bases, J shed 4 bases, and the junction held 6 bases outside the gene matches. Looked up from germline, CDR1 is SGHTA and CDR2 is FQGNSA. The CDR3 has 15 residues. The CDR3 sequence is CASSFGTGNSETQYF. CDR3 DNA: TGTGCCAGCAGCTTCGGGACAGGGAACTCAGAGACCCAGTACTTC.

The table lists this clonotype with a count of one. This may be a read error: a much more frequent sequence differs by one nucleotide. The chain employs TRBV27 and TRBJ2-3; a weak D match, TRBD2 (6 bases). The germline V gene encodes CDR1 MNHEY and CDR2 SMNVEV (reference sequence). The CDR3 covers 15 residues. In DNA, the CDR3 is TGTGCCAGCAGTTCGGGACTGGGAACCACAGATGCGCAGTATTTT. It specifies CASSSGLGTTDAQYF.

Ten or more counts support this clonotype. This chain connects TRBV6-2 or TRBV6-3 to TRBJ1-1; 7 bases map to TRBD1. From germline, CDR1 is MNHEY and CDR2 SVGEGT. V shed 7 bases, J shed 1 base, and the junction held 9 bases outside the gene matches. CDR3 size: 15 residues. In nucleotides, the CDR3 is TGTGCCAGCAATTCTCCGGGACAGCCGAACACTGAAGCTTTCTTT. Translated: CASNSPGQPNTEAFF.

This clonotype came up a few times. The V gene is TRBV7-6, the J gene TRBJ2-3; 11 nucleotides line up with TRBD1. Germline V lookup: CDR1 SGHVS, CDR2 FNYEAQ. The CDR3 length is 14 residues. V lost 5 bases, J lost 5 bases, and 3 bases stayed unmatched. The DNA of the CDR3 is TGTGCCAGCAGCGGGACAGGGGGAGTAGATACGCAGTATTTT. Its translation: CASSGTGGVDTQYF.

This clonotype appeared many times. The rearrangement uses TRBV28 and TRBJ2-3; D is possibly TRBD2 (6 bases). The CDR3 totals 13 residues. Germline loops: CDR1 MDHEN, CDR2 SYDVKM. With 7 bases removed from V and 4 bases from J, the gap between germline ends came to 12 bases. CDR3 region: CASTHGGSDTQYF. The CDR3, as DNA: TGTGCCAGCACCCACGGGGGATCAGATACGCAGTATTTT. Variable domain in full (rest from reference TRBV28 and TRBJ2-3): DVKVTQSSRYLVKRTGEKVFLECVQDMDHENMFWYRQDPGLGLRLIYFSYDVKMKEKGDIPEGYSVSREKKERFSLILESASTNQTSMYLCASTHGGSDTQYFGPGTRLTVL.

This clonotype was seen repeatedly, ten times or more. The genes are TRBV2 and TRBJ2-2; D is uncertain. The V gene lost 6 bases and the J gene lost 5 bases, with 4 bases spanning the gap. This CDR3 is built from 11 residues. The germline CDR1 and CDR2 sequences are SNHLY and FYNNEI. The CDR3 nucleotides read TGTGCCAGCAGGCGGACCGGGGAGCTGTTTTTT. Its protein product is CASRRTGELFF.

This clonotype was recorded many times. In DNA form, the CDR3 reads TGTGCCAGCAGCCCCGGCGGACATGCCGAGCAGTACTTC. Protein: CASSPGGHAEQYF. J is TRBJ2-7 and V is TRBV7-2; TRBD1 is a possible D gene (5 bases). Trimming removed 5 bases from V and 6 bases from J, with 14 bases in between. CDR1 is SGHTA and CDR2 is FQGNSA in the germline V gene. There are 13 residues in the CDR3. Supplemented by reference TRBV7-2 and TRBJ2-7, the full variable domain reads GAGVSQSPSNKVTEKGKDVELRCDPISGHTALYWYRQSLGQGLEFLIYFQGNSAPDKSGLPSDRFSAERTGGSVSTLTIQRTQQEDSAVYLCASSPGGHAEQYFGPGTRLTVT.

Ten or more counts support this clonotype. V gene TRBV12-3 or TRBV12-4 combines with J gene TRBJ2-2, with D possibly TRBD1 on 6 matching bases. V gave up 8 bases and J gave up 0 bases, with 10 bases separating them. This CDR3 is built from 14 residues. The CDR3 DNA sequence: TGTGCCAGCCTTAGGACAGCGAACACCGGGGAGCTGTTTTTT. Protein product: CASLRTANTGELFF.

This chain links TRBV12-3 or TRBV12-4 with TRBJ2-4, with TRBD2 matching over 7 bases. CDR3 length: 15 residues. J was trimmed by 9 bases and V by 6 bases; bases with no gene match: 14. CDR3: CASSQGPGGGSIQYF. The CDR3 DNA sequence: TGTGCCAGCAGCCAAGGTCCGGGCGGGGGAAGCATTCAGTACTTC.

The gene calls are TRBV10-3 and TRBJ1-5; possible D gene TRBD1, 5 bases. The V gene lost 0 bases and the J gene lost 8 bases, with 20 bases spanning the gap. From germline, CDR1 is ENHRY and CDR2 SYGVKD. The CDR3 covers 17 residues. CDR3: CAISESAAGILEEPQHF. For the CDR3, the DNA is TGTGCCATCAGTGAGTCAGCGGCAGGGATCCTCGAGGAGCCCCAGCATTTT.

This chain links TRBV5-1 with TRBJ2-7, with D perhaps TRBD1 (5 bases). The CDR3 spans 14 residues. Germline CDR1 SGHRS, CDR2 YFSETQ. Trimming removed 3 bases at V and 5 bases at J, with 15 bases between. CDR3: CASSYFDSADEQYF. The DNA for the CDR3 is TGCGCCAGCAGCTACTTCGACAGTGCCGACGAGCAGTACTTC.

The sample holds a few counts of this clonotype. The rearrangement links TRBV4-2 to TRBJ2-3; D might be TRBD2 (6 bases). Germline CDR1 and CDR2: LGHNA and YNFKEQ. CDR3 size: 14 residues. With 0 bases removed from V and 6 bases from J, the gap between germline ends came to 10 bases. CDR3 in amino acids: CASSQDQGGDTQYF. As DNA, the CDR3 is TGTGCCAGCAGCCAAGATCAAGGAGGGGATACGCAGTATTTT.

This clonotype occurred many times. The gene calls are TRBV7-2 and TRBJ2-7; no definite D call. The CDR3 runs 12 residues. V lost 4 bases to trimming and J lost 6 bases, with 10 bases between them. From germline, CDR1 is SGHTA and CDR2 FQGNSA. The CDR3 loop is CASSYPHLEQYF. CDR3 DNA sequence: TGTGCCAGCAGCTACCCCCATCTCGAGCAGTACTTC.

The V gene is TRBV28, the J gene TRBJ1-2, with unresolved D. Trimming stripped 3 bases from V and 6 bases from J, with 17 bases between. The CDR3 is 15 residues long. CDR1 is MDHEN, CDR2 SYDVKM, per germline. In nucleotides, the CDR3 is TGTGCCAGCAGTTTTGGAAGGGTTTTTGGGGATGGCTACACCTTC. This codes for CASSFGRVFGDGYTF.

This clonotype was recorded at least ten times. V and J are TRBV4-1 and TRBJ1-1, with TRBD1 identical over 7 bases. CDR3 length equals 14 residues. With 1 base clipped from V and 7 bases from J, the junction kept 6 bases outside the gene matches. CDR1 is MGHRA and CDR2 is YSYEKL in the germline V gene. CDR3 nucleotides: TGCGCCAGCAGCCAAGCACCGGGACAGAGTGAAGCTTTCTTT. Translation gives CASSQAPGQSEAFF.

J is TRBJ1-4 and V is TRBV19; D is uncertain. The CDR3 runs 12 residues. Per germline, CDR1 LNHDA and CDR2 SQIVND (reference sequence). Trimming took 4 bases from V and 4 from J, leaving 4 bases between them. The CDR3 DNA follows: TGTGCCAGTAGTAGGTTTAATGAAAAACTGTTTTTT. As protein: CASSRFNEKLFF.

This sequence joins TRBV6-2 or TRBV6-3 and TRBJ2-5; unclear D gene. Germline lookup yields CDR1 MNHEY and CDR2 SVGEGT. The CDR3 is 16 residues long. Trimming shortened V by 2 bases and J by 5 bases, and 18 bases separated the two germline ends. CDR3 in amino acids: CASSYTPTRTGETQYF. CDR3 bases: TGTGCCAGCAGTTACACTCCCACCAGGACCGGGGAGACCCAGTACTTC.

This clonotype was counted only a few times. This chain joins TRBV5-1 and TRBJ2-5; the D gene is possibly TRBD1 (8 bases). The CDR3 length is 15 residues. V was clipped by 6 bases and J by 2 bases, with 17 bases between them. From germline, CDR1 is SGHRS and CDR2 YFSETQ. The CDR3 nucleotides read TGCGCCAGCACCCGGACAGGGAGGGAGCAAGAGACCCAGTACTTC. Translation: CASTRTGREQETQYF.

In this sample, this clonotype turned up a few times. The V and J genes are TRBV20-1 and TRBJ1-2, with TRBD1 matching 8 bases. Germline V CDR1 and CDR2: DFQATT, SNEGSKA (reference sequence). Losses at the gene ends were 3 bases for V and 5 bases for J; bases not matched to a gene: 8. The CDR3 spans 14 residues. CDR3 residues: CSASKGQGPYGYTF. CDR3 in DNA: TGCAGTGCTAGTAAAGGACAGGGACCTTATGGCTACACCTTC.

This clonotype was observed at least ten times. Here the CDR3 DNA reads TGTGCCAGCAGCTTCGCTAGCGGGGGGTTCGCCTACGAGCAGTACTTC. This encodes CASSFASGGFAYEQYF. V is TRBV7-8 and J is TRBJ2-7, with TRBD2 identical over 11 bases. This CDR3 is 16 amino acids long. Germline V gives CDR1 SGHVS, CDR2 FQNEAQ. Trimming removed 3 bases from V and 2 bases from J; junction bases left unmatched: 6.

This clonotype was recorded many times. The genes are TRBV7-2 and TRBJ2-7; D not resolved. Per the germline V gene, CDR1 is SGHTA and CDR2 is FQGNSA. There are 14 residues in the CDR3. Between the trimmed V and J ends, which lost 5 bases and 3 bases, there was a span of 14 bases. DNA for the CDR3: TGTGCCAGCAGCCCGGGTCGGAGCCTCTACGAGCAGTACTTC. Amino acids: CASSPGRSLYEQYF.

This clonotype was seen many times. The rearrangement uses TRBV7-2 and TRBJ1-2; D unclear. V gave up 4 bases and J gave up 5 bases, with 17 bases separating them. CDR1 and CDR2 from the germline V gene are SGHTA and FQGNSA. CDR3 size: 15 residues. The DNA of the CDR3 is TGTGCCAGCAGCTACGACCCCTCCGGGCTATATGGCTACACCTTC. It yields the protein CASSYDPSGLYGYTF.

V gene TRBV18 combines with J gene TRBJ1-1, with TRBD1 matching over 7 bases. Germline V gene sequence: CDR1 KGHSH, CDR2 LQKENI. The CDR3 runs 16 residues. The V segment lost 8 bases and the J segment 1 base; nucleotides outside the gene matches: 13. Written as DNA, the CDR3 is TGTGCCAGCCCAAGACAGGCTAACAGGGGGAACACTGAAGCTTTCTTT. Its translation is CASPRQANRGNTEAFF.

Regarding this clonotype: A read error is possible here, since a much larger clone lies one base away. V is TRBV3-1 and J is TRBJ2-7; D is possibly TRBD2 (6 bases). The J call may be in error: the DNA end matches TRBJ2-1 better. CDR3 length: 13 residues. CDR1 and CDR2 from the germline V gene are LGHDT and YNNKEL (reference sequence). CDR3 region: CASSPGRGYEQFF. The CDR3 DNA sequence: TGTGCCAGCAGCCCCGGGCGGGGTTACGAGCAGTTCTTC.

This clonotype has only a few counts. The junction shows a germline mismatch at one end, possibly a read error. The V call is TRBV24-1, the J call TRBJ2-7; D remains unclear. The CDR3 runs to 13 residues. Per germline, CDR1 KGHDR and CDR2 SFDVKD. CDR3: CAISDFKGREQYF. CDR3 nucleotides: TGTGCCATCAGTGATTTTAAAGGGCGCGAGCAGTACTTC.